This T cell receptor beta chain stems from a study of cytomegalovirus exposure and HLA in healthy donors. Study-level results: Reports indicated that the classifier achieved high specificity and sensitivity in diagnosing cytomegalovirus status. The authors later linked a missense DCLRE1C variant to TCR beta V- and J-gene trimming. Later work showed greater clonal expansion in HLA-associated TCR beta chains than in equally common others.

Nominal health characterized the donors when sampled, though unrecorded immune exposures were likely. V was pared by 4 bases and J by 0 bases, with 10 bases between. Germline V gene data show CDR1 as ENHRY and CDR2 as SYGVKD. This CDR3 is built from 15 residues. The study ran its PCR with 60 Vbeta and 13 Jbeta primers. Libraries were prepared by immunoSEQ multiplex PCR; TCRdb keeps only in-frame clonotypes and omits some of them. The sample lists 85,000 to 100,000 clones, about 80% occurring once. To note about this clone: Its antigen remains unknown.

Source material: PBMCs. The V and J genes are TRBV10-3 and TRBJ1-3; possible D gene TRBD1, 5 bases. The sequence derives from a woman aged 55-75 years in good health and CMV-seronegative. This CDR3 reads CAISGQFSSGNTIYF. CDR3 in DNA: TGTGCCATCAGTGGACAGTTCAGCTCTGGAAACACCATATATTTT.